These 10 T cell receptor beta chains originate from one sample sequenced in a study of beta chain features in type 1 diabetes listed by TCRdb under 2018. Results the study describes overall, beyond this receptor: A moderate but significant shortening of TCRB CDR3 length was observed in type 1 diabetes patients in all four CD4+ subsets.

Their antigens remain unidentified. Library generation was performed with the immunoSEQ multiplex PCR assay. All of the isolated RNA was reverse transcribed with the High Capacity cDNA Reverse Transcription Kit, so expressed TCRB transcripts were sequenced. TCRdb obtained this table from immuneACCESS and retained in-frame rearrangements with V and J assigned. These tables miss some clones; where compared with another copy, unresolved V genes account for less than half of the shortfall, and the remainder is unexplained. For this sample the table gives about 190,000 clones, of which 7.8% were detected only once. The biggest ten clones account for about 1% of the sample. Source material: central memory CD4+ T cells from blood. These receptors originate from a middle-aged woman with type 1 diabetes.

The gene calls are TRBV9 and TRBJ2-5; TRBD2 agrees at 8 bases. Germline loops: CDR1 SGDLS, CDR2 YYNGEE. The ends lost 3 bases at V and 2 bases at J; junction bases unmatched: 6. The CDR3 runs to 15 residues. CDR3 sequence: CASSARLALQETQYF. CDR3 DNA sequence: TGTGCCAGCAGCGCCCGACTAGCGCTACAAGAGACCCAGTACTTC.

This clone was recorded at least ten times. The chain has TRBV11-1 and TRBJ2-6; 13 nucleotides align to TRBD2. Germline assignment: CDR1 SGHAT and CDR2 FQDESV (reference sequence). This CDR3 has 18 amino acids. The trim removed 4 bases at V and 2 bases at J, leaving 5 bases unmatched. The DNA for the CDR3 is TGTGCCAGCAGCTCCCGGACTAGCGGGAGAGCTGGGGCCAACGTCCTGACTTTC. As protein: CASSSRTSGRAGANVLTF. Supplemented by reference TRBV11-1 and TRBJ2-6, the full variable domain reads EAEVAQSPRYKITEKSQAVAFWCDPISGHATLYWYRQILGQGPELLVQFQDESVVDDSQLPKDRFSAERLKGVDSTLKIQPAELGDSAMYLCASSSRTSGRAGANVLTFGAGSRLTVL.

The sample holds a few counts of this clone. The DNA for the CDR3 is TGTGCCAGCAGCTCTCGGGAGGGGCTCGGGGAGCAGTACTTC. Translated, it gives CASSSREGLGEQYF. The gene calls are TRBV5-8 and TRBJ2-7; TRBD2 aligns across 8 bases. J lost 7 bases, V lost 3 bases, and 9 bases had no gene match. Germline V gene data show CDR1 as SGHTS and CDR2 as YDEGEE. The CDR3 totals 14 residues.

This clone was counted between two and nine times. The chain recombines TRBV5-8 with TRBJ1-3; no clear D. Between the trimmed V and J ends, which lost 3 bases and 1 base, there was a span of 5 bases. This CDR3 is built from 13 residues. Germline V gene data show CDR1 as SGHTS and CDR2 as YDEGEE. CDR3 residues: CASSWRSGNTIYF. DNA of the CDR3: TGTGCCAGCAGCTGGAGATCTGGAAACACCATATATTTT.

This chain links TRBV19 with TRBJ2-7; 10 bases agree with TRBD2. The CDR3 length is 14 residues. The germline CDR1 and CDR2 sequences are LNHDA and SQIVND (reference sequence). V lost 2 bases, J lost 7 bases, and 5 bases stayed unmatched. CDR3 sequence reads: CASSITSGATEQYF. In DNA form, the CDR3 reads TGTGCCAGTAGTATAACTAGCGGGGCAACGGAGCAGTACTTC.

This clone was seen only a few times. The J gene is TRBJ2-2, the V gene TRBV5-6, with a possible D match to TRBD2 (5 bases). This CDR3 region has 14 residues. Germline values: CDR1 SGHDT, CDR2 YYEEEE. Trimming pared 4 bases from V and 3 bases from J, leaving 10 bases between. The CDR3 DNA reads TGTGCCAGCAGCCCCGGGATCCACACCGGGGAGCTGTTTTTT. It codes for CASSPGIHTGELFF.

This chain uses TRBV9 with TRBJ1-4; D unclear. Germline V gene sequence: CDR1 SGDLS, CDR2 YYNGEE. The CDR3 runs 13 residues. Trimming removed 0 bases at V and 9 bases at J, with 9 bases between. CDR3 amino acids: CASSVDPKQKLFF. Written as DNA, the CDR3 is TGTGCCAGCAGCGTAGACCCGAAGCAAAAACTGTTTTTT.

This clone showed up many times. The chain links TRBV9 to TRBJ2-3, with D perhaps TRBD1 (5 bases). Per the germline V gene, CDR1 is SGDLS and CDR2 is YYNGEE. V lost 3 bases and J 3 bases, leaving 11 bases between the germline ends. The CDR3 loop spans 14 amino acids. The CDR3 is CASSEMTVTDTQYF. In DNA form, the CDR3 reads TGTGCCAGCAGCGAGATGACAGTTACAGATACGCAGTATTTT. The full variable domain, rest sourced from reference TRBV9 and TRBJ2-3, is DSGVTQTPKHLITATGQRVTLRCSPRSGDLSVYWYQQSLDQGLQFLIQYYNGEERAKGNILERFSAQQFPDLHSELNLSSLELGDSALYFCASSEMTVTDTQYFGPGTRLTVL.

This clone was seen a handful of times. The chain links TRBV29-1 to TRBJ1-2, with unresolved D. The CDR3 has 14 amino acids. CDR1 is SQVTM and CDR2 is ANQGSEA in the germline V gene. Trimming pared 3 bases from V and 0 bases from J, leaving 11 bases between. Here the CDR3 reads CSVDASHSNYGYTF. DNA of the CDR3: TGCAGCGTTGATGCTAGCCATTCTAACTATGGCTACACCTTC.

This clone was found a few times. V gene TRBV11-1 combines with J gene TRBJ2-3; 9 positions match TRBD2. Germline V gene sequence: CDR1 SGHAT, CDR2 FQDESV (reference sequence). V shed 3 bases and J 6 bases; nucleotides not matched to a gene: 7. The CDR3 extends over 15 amino acids. CDR3: CASSFRGLAQDTQYF. CDR3 DNA sequence: TGTGCCAGCAGCTTTAGGGGACTAGCCCAGGATACGCAGTATTTT. Complete variable domain (other parts from reference TRBV11-1 and TRBJ2-3): EAEVAQSPRYKITEKSQAVAFWCDPISGHATLYWYRQILGQGPELLVQFQDESVVDDSQLPKDRFSAERLKGVDSTLKIQPAELGDSAMYLCASSFRGLAQDTQYFGPGTRLTVL.